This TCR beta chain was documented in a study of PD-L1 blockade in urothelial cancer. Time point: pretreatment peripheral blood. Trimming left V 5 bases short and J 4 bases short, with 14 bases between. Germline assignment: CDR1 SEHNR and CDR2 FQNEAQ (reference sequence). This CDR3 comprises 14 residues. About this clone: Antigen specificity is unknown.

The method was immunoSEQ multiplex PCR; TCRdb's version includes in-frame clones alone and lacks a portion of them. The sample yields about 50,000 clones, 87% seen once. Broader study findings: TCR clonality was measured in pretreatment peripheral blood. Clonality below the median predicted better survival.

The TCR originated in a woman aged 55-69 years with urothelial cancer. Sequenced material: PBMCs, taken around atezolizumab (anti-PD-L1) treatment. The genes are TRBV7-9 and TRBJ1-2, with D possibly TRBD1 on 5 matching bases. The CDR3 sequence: CASSQDPGGYGYTF. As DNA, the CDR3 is TGTGCCAGCAGCCAAGATCCCGGGGGCTATGGCTACACCTTC.